Presented here are 9 T cell receptor beta chains from one specimen sequenced in a study of OX40 agonist ivuxolimab in advanced cancers. The assay was immunoSEQ multiplex PCR, and TCRdb's table has in-frame clones only and misses some. The sample has over 30,000 clones; 70% to 85% are singletons. This specimen was CD4+ or CD8+ T cells sorted from blood, taken in a trial of the OX40 agonist ivuxolimab. The origin of the receptors is an adult with an advanced solid tumor such as melanoma, head and neck, liver or kidney cancer.

The V gene is TRBV15, the J gene TRBJ1-6, with TRBD1 identical over 7 bases. The CDR3 length is 15 residues. V dropped 3 bases and J dropped 9; count of bases not matched to a gene: 8. Germline CDR1 reads LNHNV; CDR2 reads YYDKDF (reference sequence). CDR3: CATSRETGRISPLHF. CDR3 nucleotide sequence: TGTGCCACCAGCAGGGAGACAGGGAGGATTTCACCCCTCCACTTT. Full variable domain (rest looked up from reference TRBV15 and TRBJ1-6): DAMVIQNPRYQVTQFGKPVTLSCSQTLNHNVMYWYQQKSSQAPKLLFHYYDKDFNNEADTPDNFQSRRPNTSFCFLDIRSPGLGDTAMYLCATSRETGRISPLHFGNGTRLTVT.

The genes are TRBV10-3 and TRBJ1-2, with 8 positions matching TRBD1. The CDR3 covers 15 residues. Germline CDR1 and CDR2: ENHRY and SYGVKD. Losses at the gene ends were 5 bases for V and 2 bases for J; bases not matched to a gene: 7. Here the CDR3 DNA reads TGTGCCATCAGTCAAGGACAGGGTAAGAACTATGGCTACACCTTC. Residues: CAISQGQGKNYGYTF.

In this sample, this clone turned up a few times. This sequence joins TRBV6-6 and TRBJ1-6, with no clear D. V lost 7 bases to trimming and J lost 7 bases, with 8 bases between them. Per the germline V gene, CDR1 is MNHNY and CDR2 is SVGAGI (reference sequence). The length of the CDR3 is 12 residues. The CDR3 spells CASTVRNSPLHF. The CDR3 DNA sequence: TGTGCCAGCACCGTTAGAAATTCACCCCTCCACTTT.

This clone was observed once. CDR3 nucleotides: TGTGCCAGCAGCCTTATACAGGGTACCGGGGAGCTGTTTTTT. Its protein product is CASSLIQGTGELFF. The chain couples TRBV11-2 to TRBJ2-2; D possibly corresponds to TRBD1 (6 bases). The CDR3 extends over 14 amino acids. Germline V gene data show CDR1 as SGHAT and CDR2 as FQNNGV. The V end lost 5 bases, the J end lost 5 bases, and 12 bases lay between the germline ends.

This chain joins TRBV5-4 and TRBJ2-1; tentatively, D is TRBD1 or TRBD2 (6 bases each). V was trimmed by 0 bases and J by 2 bases, leaving 9 bases between them. CDR3 length: 15 residues. CDR1 is SGHNT and CDR2 is YYREEE in the germline V gene (reference sequence). The CDR3 DNA reads TGTGCCAGCAGCTTGGAGGGGGGTCCCTACAATGAGCAGTTCTTC. This gives the protein CASSLEGGPYNEQFF.

This chain links TRBV4-3 with TRBJ2-3; 10 positions match TRBD2. V dropped 0 bases and J dropped 5; count of bases not matched to a gene: 8. The germline V gene encodes CDR1 LGHNA and CDR2 YSLEER. The length of the CDR3 is 17 residues. The CDR3 coding sequence is TGCGCCAGCAGCCAAGATCCCCCTAGCGGGGGTGTAGATACGCAGTATTTT. It is translated as CASSQDPPSGGVDTQYF.

The chain employs TRBV5-5 and TRBJ2-3; maybe TRBD2 (7 bases). Trimming removed 0 bases from V and 1 base from J, with 15 bases in between. The CDR3 spans 17 residues. Germline loops: CDR1 SGHKS, CDR2 YYEKEE (reference sequence). Written as DNA, the CDR3 is TGTGCCAGCAGCTTGGCTTGGGGGGGCCGAGGCACAGATACGCAGTATTTT. Protein product: CASSLAWGGRGTDTQYF.

This chain connects TRBV7-2 to TRBJ1-4; no clear D gene. Trimming pared 2 bases from V and 0 bases from J, leaving 7 bases between. The CDR3 is made up of 15 amino acids. Germline V gene lookup returns CDR1 SGHTA and CDR2 FQGNSA. The CDR3 loop reads CASSLTRATNEKLFF. In nucleotides, the CDR3 is TGTGCCAGCAGCTTAACCCGCGCAACTAATGAAAAACTGTTTTTT.

The rearrangement joins TRBV27 to TRBJ1-1; unclear D gene. The CDR3 is made up of 13 amino acids. From germline, CDR1 is MNHEY and CDR2 SMNVEV (reference sequence). Trimming removed 3 bases at V and 1 base at J, with 6 bases between. CDR3 residues: CASSLRENTEAFF. The DNA for the CDR3 is TGTGCCAGCAGTTTGAGGGAGAACACTGAAGCTTTCTTT.